This TCR beta chain was sequenced in a study of blood T cell repertoires in COVID-19. Using immunoSEQ multiplex PCR, the repertoire was profiled, and TCRdb retains in-frame clones only, with some absent. The sample has fewer than 500,000 clones, 86% seen once; the top ten hold around 1.4%. CDR1 is SGHDT and CDR2 is YYEEEE in the germline V gene. Trimming took 4 bases from V and 7 from J, leaving 12 bases between them. This CDR3 comprises 14 residues. The sequencing input was peripheral blood. The source of this sequence is a woman in her twenties or thirties with active or convalescent COVID-19. The rearrangement links TRBV5-6 to TRBJ1-6; possible D gene TRBD1, 6 bases. This chain's CDR3 is CASSIRDNNSPLHF. Written as DNA, the CDR3 is TGTGCCAGCAGCATCCGGGACAACAATTCACCCCTCCACTTT.